The next 2 T cell receptor beta chains were all read from a single sample in a study of T cells in narcolepsy. Clones were read by immunoSEQ multiplex PCR, and TCRdb kept only the in-frame ones, dropping some. The sample carries 25,000 to 30,000 clones, approximately 79% recorded once. Sequencing used memory (CD45RA-) CD4+ T cells from blood. Source of these receptors: a human donor in good health.

The chain employs TRBV18 and TRBJ1-1; D remains unclear. This CDR3 region has 14 residues. Per the germline V gene, CDR1 is KGHSH and CDR2 is LQKENI. V was cut by 0 bases and J by 10 bases, with 15 bases left in between. DNA of the CDR3: TGTGCCAGCTCACCACCGTCGCAGCCAGACCGAGCTTTCTTT. It translates to CASSPPSQPDRAFF.

This rearrangement joins TRBV4-1 to TRBJ1-4; perhaps TRBD1 as D (5 bases). CDR3 length: 14 amino acids. Germline assignment: CDR1 MGHRA and CDR2 YSYEKL. V was cut by 1 base and J by 5 bases, with 8 bases left in between. DNA for the CDR3: TGCGCCAGCAGCCAAGTAAGGGGAAATGAAAAACTGTTTTTT. It specifies CASSQVRGNEKLFF.